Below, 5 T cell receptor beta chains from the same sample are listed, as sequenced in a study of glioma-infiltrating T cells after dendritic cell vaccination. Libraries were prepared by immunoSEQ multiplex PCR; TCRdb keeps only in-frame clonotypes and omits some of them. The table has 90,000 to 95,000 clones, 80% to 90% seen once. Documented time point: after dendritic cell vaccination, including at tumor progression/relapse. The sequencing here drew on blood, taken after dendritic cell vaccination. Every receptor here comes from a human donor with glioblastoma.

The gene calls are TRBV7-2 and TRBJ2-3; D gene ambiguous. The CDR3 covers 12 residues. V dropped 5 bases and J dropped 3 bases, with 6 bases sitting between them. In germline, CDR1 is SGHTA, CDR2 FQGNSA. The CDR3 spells CASSHRTDTQYF. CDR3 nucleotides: TGTGCCAGCAGCCATAGAACAGATACGCAGTATTTT.

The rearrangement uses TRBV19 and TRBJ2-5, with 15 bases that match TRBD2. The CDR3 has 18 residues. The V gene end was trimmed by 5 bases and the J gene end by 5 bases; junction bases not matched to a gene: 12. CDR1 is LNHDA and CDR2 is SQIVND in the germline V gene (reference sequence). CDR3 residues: CASSLGLAGGYGRETQYF. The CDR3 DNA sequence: TGTGCCAGTAGTCTAGGACTAGCGGGAGGGTATGGCAGGGAGACCCAGTACTTC.

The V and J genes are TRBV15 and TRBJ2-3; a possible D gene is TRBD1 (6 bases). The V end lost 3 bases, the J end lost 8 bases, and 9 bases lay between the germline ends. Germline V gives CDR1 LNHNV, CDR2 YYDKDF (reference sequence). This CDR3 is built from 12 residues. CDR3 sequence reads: CATSRVGGTQYF. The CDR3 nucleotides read TGTGCCACCAGCAGGGTAGGGGGTACGCAGTATTTT.

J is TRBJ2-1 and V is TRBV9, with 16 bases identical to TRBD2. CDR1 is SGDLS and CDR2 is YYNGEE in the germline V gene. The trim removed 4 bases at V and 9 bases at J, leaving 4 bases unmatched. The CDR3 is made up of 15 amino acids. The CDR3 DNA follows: TGTGCCAGCAGCTCGGGACTAGCGGGGGGGGTTGAGCAGTTCTTC. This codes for CASSSGLAGGVEQFF.

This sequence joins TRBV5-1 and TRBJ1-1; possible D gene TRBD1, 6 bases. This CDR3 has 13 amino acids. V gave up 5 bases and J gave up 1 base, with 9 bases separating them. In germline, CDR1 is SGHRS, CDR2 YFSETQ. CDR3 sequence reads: CASRNRENTEAFF. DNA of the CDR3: TGCGCCAGCAGGAACAGGGAGAACACTGAAGCTTTCTTT. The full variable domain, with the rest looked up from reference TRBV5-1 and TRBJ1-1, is KAGVTQTPRYLIKTRGQQVTLSCSPISGHRSVSWYQQTPGQGLQFLFEYFSETQRNKGNFPGRFSGRQFSNSRSEMNVSTLELGDSALYLCASRNRENTEAFFGQGTRLTVV.